This TCR beta chain was documented in a study of cytomegalovirus exposure and HLA in healthy donors. V shed 11 bases and J 6 bases; nucleotides not matched to a gene: 7. CDR3 size: 12 residues. The germline CDR1 and CDR2 sequences are MNHEY and SMNVEV (reference sequence). PCR was performed using 60 Vbeta and 13 Jbeta primers. This table comes from immunoSEQ multiplex PCR, and its TCRdb copy is limited to in-frame clones, with some not included. The data show approximately 83,000 clones, with around 81% seen just once and under 2.5% held by the top ten. The receptor was derived from a man aged 18 to 29 in good health and CMV-seronegative. V and J are TRBV27 and TRBJ2-1; TRBD2 agrees at 7 bases. Sequencing was performed on PBMCs. CDR3 loop: CAAGTIGNEQFF. CDR3 DNA: TGTGCCGCTGGGACTATCGGCAATGAGCAGTTCTTC.